This paragraph reports one T cell receptor beta chain. Antigen unknown. Unmatched junction bases numbered 5, after V lost 0 bases and J lost 2 bases. The CDR3 covers 16 residues. The germline V gene encodes CDR1 SGHTA and CDR2 FQGNSA. The data originate from a study of CD8+ T cells in alopecia areata. Study-level findings and limits: Tofacitinib significantly brought down scalp clonality and expanded CD8+ clones among top 100. Relative to normal scalp, lesional scalp, especially alopecia totalis/universalis, showed higher clonality. The link between baseline CD8+ expansion and response remains uncertain with one nonresponder. Tissue-resident alphabeta T cells belonging to normal skin likewise get sequenced within scalp specimens.

Once RNA had been extracted, it was reverse transcribed into cDNA to act as the sequencing template. The protocol was immunoSEQ multiplex PCR, while the TCRdb copy is restricted to in-frame clones and leaves out a portion. Of under 350,000 clones in the sample, roughly 50% are singletons; the top ten hold 1.8%. The sample's treatment: oral pan-JAK inhibitor, 5-10 mg twice daily. The sample in question was CD4+ T cells sorted from blood, obtained at week 24, from a patient treated with tofacitinib. V usage is TRBV7-2 and J usage is TRBJ2-3; 7 nucleotides agree with TRBD2. This TCR was recovered from a human donor with alopecia areata. CDR3 in amino acids: CASSLAGSGITDTQYF. The CDR3 coding sequence is TGTGCCAGCAGCTTAGCGGGCAGCGGGATCACAGATACGCAGTATTTT.